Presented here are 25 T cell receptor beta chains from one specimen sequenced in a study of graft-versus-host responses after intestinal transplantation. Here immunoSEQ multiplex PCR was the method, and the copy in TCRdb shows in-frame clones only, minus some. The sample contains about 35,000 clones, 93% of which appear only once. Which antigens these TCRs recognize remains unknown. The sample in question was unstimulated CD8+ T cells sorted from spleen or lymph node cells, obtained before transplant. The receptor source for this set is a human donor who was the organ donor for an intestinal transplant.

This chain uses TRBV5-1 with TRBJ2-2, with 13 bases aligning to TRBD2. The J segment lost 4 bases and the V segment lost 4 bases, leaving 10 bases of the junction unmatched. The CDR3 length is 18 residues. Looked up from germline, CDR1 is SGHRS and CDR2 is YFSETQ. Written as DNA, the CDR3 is TGCGCCAGCAGCCACCCGGGACTAGCGGGATTTTTCACCGGGGAGCTGTTTTTT. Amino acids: CASSHPGLAGFFTGELFF.

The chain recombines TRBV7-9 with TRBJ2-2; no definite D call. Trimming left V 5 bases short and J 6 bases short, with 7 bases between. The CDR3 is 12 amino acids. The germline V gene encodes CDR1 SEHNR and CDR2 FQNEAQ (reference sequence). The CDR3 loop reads CASSPSPGELFF. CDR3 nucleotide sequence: TGTGCCAGCAGCCCCTCCCCCGGGGAGCTGTTTTTT.

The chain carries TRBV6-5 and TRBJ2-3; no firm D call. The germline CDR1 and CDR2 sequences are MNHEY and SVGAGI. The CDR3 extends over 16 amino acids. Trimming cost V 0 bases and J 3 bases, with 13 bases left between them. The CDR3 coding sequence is TGTGCCAGCAGTTACTCGAGGACCGACGGGACAGATACGCAGTATTTT. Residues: CASSYSRTDGTDTQYF.

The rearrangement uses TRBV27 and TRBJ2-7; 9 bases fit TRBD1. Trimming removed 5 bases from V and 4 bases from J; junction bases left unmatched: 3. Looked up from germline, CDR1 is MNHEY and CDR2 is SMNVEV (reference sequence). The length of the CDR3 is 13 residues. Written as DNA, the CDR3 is TGTGCCAGCAGTACAGGGGGCGCGTACGAGCAGTACTTC. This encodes CASSTGGAYEQYF.

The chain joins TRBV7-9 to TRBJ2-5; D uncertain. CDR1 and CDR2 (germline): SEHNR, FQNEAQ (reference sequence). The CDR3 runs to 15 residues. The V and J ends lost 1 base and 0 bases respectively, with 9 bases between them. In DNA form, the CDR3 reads TGTGCCAGCAGCTTAGATTCAGCCTACCAAGAGACCCAGTACTTC. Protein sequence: CASSLDSAYQETQYF.

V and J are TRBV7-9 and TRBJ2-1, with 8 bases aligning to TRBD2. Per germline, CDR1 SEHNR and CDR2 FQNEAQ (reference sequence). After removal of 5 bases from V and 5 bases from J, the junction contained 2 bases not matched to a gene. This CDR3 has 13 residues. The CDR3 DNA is TGTGCCAGCAGCAGACTAGCGAACAATGAGCAGTTCTTC. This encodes CASSRLANNEQFF.

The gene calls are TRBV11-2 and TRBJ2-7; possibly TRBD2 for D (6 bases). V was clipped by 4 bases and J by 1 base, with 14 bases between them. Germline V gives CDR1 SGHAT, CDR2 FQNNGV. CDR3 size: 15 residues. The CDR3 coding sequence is TGTGCCAGCAGCTACCTTAGCGGCAAGTCCTACGAGCAGTACTTC. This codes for CASSYLSGKSYEQYF.

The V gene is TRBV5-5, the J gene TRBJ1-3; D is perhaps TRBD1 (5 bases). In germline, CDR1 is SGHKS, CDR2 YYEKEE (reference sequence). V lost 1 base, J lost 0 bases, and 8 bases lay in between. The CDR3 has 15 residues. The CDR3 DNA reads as TGTGCCAGCAGCTTGCAGGGCCACTCTGGAAACACCATATATTTT. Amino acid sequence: CASSLQGHSGNTIYF.

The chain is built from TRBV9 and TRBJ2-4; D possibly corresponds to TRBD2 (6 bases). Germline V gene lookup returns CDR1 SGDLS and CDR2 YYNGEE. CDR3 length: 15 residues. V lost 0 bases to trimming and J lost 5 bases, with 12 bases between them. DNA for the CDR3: TGTGCCAGCAGCGTAGCGGGAGCTTTCCAAAACATTCAGTACTTC. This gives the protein CASSVAGAFQNIQYF. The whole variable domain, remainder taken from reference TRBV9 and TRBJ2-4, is DSGVTQTPKHLITATGQRVTLRCSPRSGDLSVYWYQQSLDQGLQFLIQYYNGEERAKGNILERFSAQQFPDLHSELNLSSLELGDSALYFCASSVAGAFQNIQYFGAGTRLSVL.

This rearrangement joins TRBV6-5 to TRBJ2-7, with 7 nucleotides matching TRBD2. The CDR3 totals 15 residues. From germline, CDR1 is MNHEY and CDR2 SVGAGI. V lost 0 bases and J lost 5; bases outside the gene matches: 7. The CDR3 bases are TGTGCCAGCAGTTACTCGGGAGGGCCTCGGAACGAGCAGTACTTC. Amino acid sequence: CASSYSGGPRNEQYF.

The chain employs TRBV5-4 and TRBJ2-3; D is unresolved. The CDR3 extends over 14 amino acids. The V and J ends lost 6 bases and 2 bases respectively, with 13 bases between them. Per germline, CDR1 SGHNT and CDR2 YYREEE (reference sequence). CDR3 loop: CASNTGVVTDTQYF. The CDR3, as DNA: TGTGCCAGCAATACCGGAGTAGTCACAGATACGCAGTATTTT.

CDR3 sequence: CASSQGTGPSYEQYF. CDR3 nucleotides: TGCGCCAGCAGCCAAGGGACAGGGCCATCCTACGAGCAGTACTTC. The chain combines TRBV4-3 with TRBJ2-5; 8 positions agree with TRBD1. The end of the DNA aligns better with TRBJ2-7, so the J call may be wrong. Germline V gives CDR1 LGHNA, CDR2 YSLEER. The CDR3 consists of 15 residues.

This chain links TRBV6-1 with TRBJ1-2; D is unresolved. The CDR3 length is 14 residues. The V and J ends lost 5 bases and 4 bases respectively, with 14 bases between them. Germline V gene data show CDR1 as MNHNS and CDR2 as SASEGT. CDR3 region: CASSLDALGYGYTF. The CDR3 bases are TGTGCCAGCAGTCTTGATGCGTTAGGCTATGGCTACACCTTC.

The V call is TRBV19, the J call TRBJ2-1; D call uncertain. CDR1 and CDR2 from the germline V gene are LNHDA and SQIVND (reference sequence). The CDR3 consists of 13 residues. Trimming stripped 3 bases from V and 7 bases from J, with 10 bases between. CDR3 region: CASSIWFGNEQFF. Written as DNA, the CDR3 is TGTGCCAGTAGTATTTGGTTTGGTAATGAGCAGTTCTTC.

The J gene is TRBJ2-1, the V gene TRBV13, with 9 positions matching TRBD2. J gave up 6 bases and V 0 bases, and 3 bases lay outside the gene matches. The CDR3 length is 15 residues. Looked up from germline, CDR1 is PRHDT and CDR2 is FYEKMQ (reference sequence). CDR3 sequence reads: CASSLGSGSGNEQFF. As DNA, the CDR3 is TGTGCCAGCAGCTTAGGTAGCGGGAGCGGCAATGAGCAGTTCTTC.

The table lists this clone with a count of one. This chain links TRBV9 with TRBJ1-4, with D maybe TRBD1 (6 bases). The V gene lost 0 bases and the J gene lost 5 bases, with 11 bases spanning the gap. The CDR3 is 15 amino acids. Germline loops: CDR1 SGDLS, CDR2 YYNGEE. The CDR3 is CASSVEGGANEKLFF. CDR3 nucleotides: TGTGCCAGCAGCGTAGAGGGGGGTGCCAATGAAAAACTGTTTTTT. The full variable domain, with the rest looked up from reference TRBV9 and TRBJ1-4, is DSGVTQTPKHLITATGQRVTLRCSPRSGDLSVYWYQQSLDQGLQFLIQYYNGEERAKGNILERFSAQQFPDLHSELNLSSLELGDSALYFCASSVEGGANEKLFFGSGTQLSVL.

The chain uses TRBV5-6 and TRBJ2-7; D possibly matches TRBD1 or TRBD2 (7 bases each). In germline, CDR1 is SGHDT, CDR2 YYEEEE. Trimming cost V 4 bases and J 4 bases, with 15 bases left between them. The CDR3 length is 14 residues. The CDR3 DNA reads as TGTGCCAGCAGCAAACAGGGGAGGGGGTACGAGCAGTACTTC. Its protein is CASSKQGRGYEQYF.

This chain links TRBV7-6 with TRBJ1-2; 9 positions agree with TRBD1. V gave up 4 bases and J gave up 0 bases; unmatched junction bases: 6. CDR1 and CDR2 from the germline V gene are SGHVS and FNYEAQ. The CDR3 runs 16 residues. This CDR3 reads CASSWGQGPSNYGYTF. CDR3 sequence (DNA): TGTGCCAGCAGCTGGGGACAGGGCCCTTCTAACTATGGCTACACCTTC.

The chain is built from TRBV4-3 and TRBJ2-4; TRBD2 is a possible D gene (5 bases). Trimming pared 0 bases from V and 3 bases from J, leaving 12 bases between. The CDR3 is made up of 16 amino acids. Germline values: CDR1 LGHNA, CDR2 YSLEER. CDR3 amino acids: CASSQDSLEGKNIQYF. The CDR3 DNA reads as TGCGCCAGCAGCCAAGATTCCCTAGAGGGCAAAAACATTCAGTACTTC.

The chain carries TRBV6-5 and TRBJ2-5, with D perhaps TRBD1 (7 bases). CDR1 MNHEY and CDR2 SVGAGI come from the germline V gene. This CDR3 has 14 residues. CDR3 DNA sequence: TGTCGAACTTCGGGGGACAGCAGAGGAGAGACCCAGTACTTC. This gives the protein CRTSGDSRGETQYF.

In nucleotides, the CDR3 is TGCACCAGCAGCCCCAACGGACGGGGCTCTGGAAACACCATATATTTT. Protein product: CTSSPNGRGSGNTIYF. This chain links TRBV1 with TRBJ1-3. TRBV1 constitutes a pseudogene. The CDR3 length is 16 residues.

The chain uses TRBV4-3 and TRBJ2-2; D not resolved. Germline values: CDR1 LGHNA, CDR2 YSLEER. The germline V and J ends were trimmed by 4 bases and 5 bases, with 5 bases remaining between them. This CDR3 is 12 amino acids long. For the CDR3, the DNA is TGCGCCAGCAGCCTTCGAACCGGGGAGCTGTTTTTT. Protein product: CASSLRTGELFF.

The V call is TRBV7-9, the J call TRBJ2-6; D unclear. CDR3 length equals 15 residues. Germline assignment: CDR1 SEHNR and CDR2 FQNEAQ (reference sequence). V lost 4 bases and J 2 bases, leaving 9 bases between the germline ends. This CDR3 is CASSSPATGANVLTF. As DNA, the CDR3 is TGTGCCAGCAGCTCCCCGGCCACTGGGGCCAACGTCCTGACTTTC.

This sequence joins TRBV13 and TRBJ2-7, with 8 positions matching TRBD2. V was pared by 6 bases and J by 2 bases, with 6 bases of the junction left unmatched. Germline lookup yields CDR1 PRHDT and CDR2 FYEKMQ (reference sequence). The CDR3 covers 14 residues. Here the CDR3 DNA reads TGTGCCAGCAGAGAGCGGGAGTCTGCCTACGAGCAGTACTTC. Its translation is CASRERESAYEQYF. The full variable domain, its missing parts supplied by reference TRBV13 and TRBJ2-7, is AAGVIQSPRHLIKEKRETATLKCYPIPRHDTVYWYQQGPGQDPQFLISFYEKMQSDKGSIPDRFSAQQFSDYHSELNMSSLELGDSALYFCASRERESAYEQYFGPGTRLTVT.

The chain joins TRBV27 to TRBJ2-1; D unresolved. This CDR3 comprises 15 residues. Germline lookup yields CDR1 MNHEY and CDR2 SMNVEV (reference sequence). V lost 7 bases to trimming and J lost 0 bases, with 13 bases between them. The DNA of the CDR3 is TGTGCCAGCACCTTGAGCCTCAGCTCCTACAATGAGCAGTTCTTC. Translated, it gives CASTLSLSSYNEQFF.